What follows describes a single T cell receptor (beta chain). CDR3 size: 15 residues. The germline V gene has CDR1 WNHNN and CDR2 SYGVQD (reference sequence). Trimming took 4 bases from V and 1 from J; bases not matched to a gene: 3. The data derive from a study of blood T cell repertoires in COVID-19. Study details: Researchers got acute and convalescent COVID-19 samples from the United States, Italy and Spain. Nucleic acid was either cDNA or gDNA, and it came from T cells, B-cell-depleted T cells, or PBMCs.

As handled by the study authors: Nucleated cell number was recorded as an estimate derived from reference gene primer amplification. The protocol was immunoSEQ multiplex PCR, while the TCRdb copy is restricted to in-frame clones and leaves out a portion. That table gives V, J and clone size, and the DNA gave D and trimming. The profile covers 110,000 to 150,000 clones, with about 80% appearing a single time and less than 9.5% taken by the ten largest. V is TRBV10-1 and J is TRBJ2-1; 8 bases fit TRBD2. This sequence originates from a human donor in a cohort sampled during active COVID-19. Sequencing was performed on peripheral blood. CDR3: CASSVSGASYNEQFF. CDR3 DNA sequence: TGCGCCAGCAGTGTTAGCGGGGCTTCCTACAATGAGCAGTTCTTC.